This T cell receptor (beta chain) was found in a study of T cells in Graves' hyperthyroidism and ophthalmopathy. CDR1 and CDR2 from the germline V gene are SQVTM and ANQGSEA. Trimming stripped 4 bases from V and 3 bases from J, with 10 bases between. The CDR3 spans 12 residues. Amplification of TCR beta CDR3 regions was performed using RNA transcripts as template. HTBI primers were used for first-round RT-PCR of the TCR CDR3. MiXCR was run by TCRdb on the multiplex PCR reads, yielding one entry per CDR3 protein. In the table there are roughly 530,000 distinct CDR3 sequences, roughly a sixth of which are singletons. This clonotype was seen a few times.

Sequencing was performed on blood. The receptor's source is a woman younger than 30 with Graves' ophthalmopathy. The chain joins TRBV29-1 to TRBJ2-7, with D perhaps TRBD1 (5 bases). The CDR3 DNA reads TGCAGCGTTGCATGGCAGGGCTACGAGCAGTACTTC. This codes for CSVAWQGYEQYF.